A selection of T cell receptor beta chains follows, all from one sample in a study of T cells in Graves' hyperthyroidism and ophthalmopathy. TCRdb redid the calling of the multiplex PCR reads with MiXCR, one entry per CDR3 protein. This sample has fewer than 900,000 distinct CDR3 sequences; 16% occur once, and the top ten carry roughly 8%. The sequenced sample consisted of blood. All receptors derive from a man between 18 and 35 years old with Graves' hyperthyroidism. The conserved cysteine and the conserved F or W are not part of the CDR3 here.

>TRBV28|TRBJ1-5
ASSAVINQPQH
>TRBV20-1|TRBJ2-2
SARDGRRGDTGELF
>TRBV28|TRBJ2-1
ASRRAGFTDNEQF
>TRBV18|TRBJ2-7
ASSPSSYGRAVGYEQY
>TRBV5-5|TRBJ2-5
ASSLQGVETQY
>TRBV20-1|TRBJ1-2
SARDLGGRGYGYT
>TRBV19|TRBJ2-2
ASSIDSHTGELF
>TRBV10-1|TRBJ1-5
ASSGDPDSCNQPQH
>TRBV7-8|TRBJ2-3
ASSPERRGTDTQY
>TRBV6-1|TRBJ1-5
ASSEIWGPGD
>TRBV20-1|TRBJ2-7
SAPFAGGRHEQY
>TRBV27|TRBJ1-3
ASSFSDRGNTIY
>TRBV2|TRBJ2-5
ASTRTTETQY
>TRBV3-1|TRBJ2-1
ASSRQGVSEYNEQF
>TRBV28|TRBJ2-1
ASSIFGLAGNEQF
>TRBV28|TRBJ2-7
ASSYSGRPREQY
>TRBV4-1|TRBJ2-7
ASSQQGAAYEQY
>TRBV28|TRBJ2-2
ASSSFGELF
>TRBV28|TRBJ2-5
ASRDGLLPY
>TRBV20-1|TRBJ1-1
SARQGITEAF
>TRBV29-1|TRBJ2-3
SVETGGTDTQY
>TRBV5-4|TRBJ2-7
ASSFSPLFSYEQY
>TRBV18|TRBJ1-6
ASSPSGTINSPLH
>TRBV11-2|TRBJ2-7
ASSFGSGSLSYEQY
>TRBV5-1|TRBJ2-3
ASSFRQITDTQY
>TRBV2|TRBJ2-7
ASSWTGNDEQY
>TRBV18|TRBJ2-7
ASSQNTGTASYEQY
>TRBV28|TRBJ1-2
ASSFRGALPIYGYT
>TRBV2|TRBJ2-7
ASSRAESYEQY
>TRBV7-8|TRBJ2-1
ASSQRQGRLGEQF
>TRBV4-2|TRBJ2-3
ASSQTSGGQY
>TRBV11-2|TRBJ2-1
ASSLGQPGNEQF
>TRBV24-1|TRBJ1-5
ATSDRQFNQPQH
>TRBV28|TRBJ2-3
ASSSLPGRDTDTQY
>TRBV5-1|TRBJ2-6
ASRAPAGANVLT
>TRBV7-2|TRBJ2-3
ASSRGQPTDTQY
>TRBV28|TRBJ2-3
ASSSFGTSGSGTDTQY
>TRBV6-2/TRBV6-3|TRBJ1-5
ASRRGQGPRQPQH
>TRBV14|TRBJ2-1
ASSQEITRGWNEQF
>TRBV5-1|TRBJ2-1
ASSAVPRGLRNEQF
>TRBV14|TRBJ2-7
ASSQGLNRQY
>TRBV10-3|TRBJ2-2
AIRPGQGILDTGELF
>TRBV12-3/TRBV12-4|TRBJ1-1
ASSFGLTEAF
>TRBV19|TRBJ2-3
ASSEGLAGSTQY
>TRBV12-3/TRBV12-4|TRBJ2-3
ASSLHGASTDTQY
>TRBV24-1|TRBJ2-1
ATSDPQGGDTEQF
>TRBV20-1|TRBJ2-3
SARSPLATDTQY
>TRBV6-1|TRBJ1-6
ASTRTFPNSPLH
>TRBV2|TRBJ1-5
ASSRHPRGGQPQH
>TRBV20-1|TRBJ2-7
SVPSSGSSPYEQY
>TRBV24-1|TRBJ2-3
ATSPNRSDTQY
>TRBV12-3/TRBV12-4|TRBJ2-2
ASDHTGELF
>TRBV30|TRBJ1-5
AWAYDSNQPQH
>TRBV20-1|TRBJ1-2
SASRGDYGYT
>TRBV29-1|TRBJ2-7
SVAGDSPYEQY